This T cell receptor (beta chain) was sequenced for a study of blood T cell repertoires in COVID-19. Libraries were prepared by immunoSEQ multiplex PCR; TCRdb keeps only in-frame clonotypes and omits some of them. The profile covers fewer than 200,000 clones, with about 85% appearing a single time and roughly 1.3% taken by the ten largest. The CDR3 extends over 15 amino acids. Germline CDR1 GTSNPN, CDR2 SVGIG (reference sequence). V was clipped by 4 bases and J by 3 bases; unmatched bases: 5. The receptor comes from a man aged 60 to 75 who had recovered from COVID-19. The chain joins TRBV30 to TRBJ1-4; TRBD1 matches at 10 bases. Source material: peripheral blood. CDR3 loop: CAWTVDRGPNEKLFF. In DNA form, the CDR3 reads TGTGCCTGGACGGTCGACAGGGGGCCTAATGAAAAACTGTTTTTT.